This T cell receptor beta chain was sequenced during a study of blood T cells in healthy people across ages. A J-beta primer mix and a sample-barcoded 5' primer were used in a second PCR of roughly 6 to 11 cycles. TCRdb re-derived calls from the 5' RACE reads in MiXCR, one entry per CDR3 protein. This repertoire shows 1.5 million to 2 million distinct CDR3 sequences, less than 50% found once; its top ten account for over 2%. This clonotype was detected a few times. No antigen is known for it. Notes on the study in general: Among T cells, TCR beta diversity per million cells dropped roughly linearly as age rose.

V was cut by 5 bases and J by 4 bases, with 20 bases left in between. This CDR3 has 15 residues. Germline V gives CDR1 SQVTM, CDR2 ANQGSEA. The rearrangement links TRBV29-1 to TRBJ2-5; TRBD1 or TRBD2 may be the D gene (6 bases each). The specimen sequenced was blood. The sequence was obtained from a woman in her thirties or forties in good health. CDR3 protein: CSVRDTSRRAETQYF. CDR3 bases: TGCAGCGTTAGGGACACCTCCCGGAGGGCAGAGACCCAGTACTTC.